Below, 26 T cell receptor beta chains from the same sample are listed, as sequenced in a study of cytomegalovirus exposure and HLA in healthy donors. It was with 60 Vbeta and 13 Jbeta primers that the PCR ran. Assay: immunoSEQ multiplex PCR; the TCRdb copy retains only in-frame clones and omits some. The sample has around 150,000 clones; about 85% are singletons. What was sequenced was PBMCs. The receptors originated from a boy aged 2 to 10 in good health and CMV-seronegative.

Turning to this clone: The junction and the germline gene differ at one end; a read error may be behind it. CDR3 in amino acids: CASREDRDRIHGYTF. DNA for the CDR3: TGTGCCAGCAGGGAAGACAGGGACCGTATACATGGCTACACCTTC. The chain has TRBV2 and TRBJ1-2; TRBD1 matches at 7 bases. This CDR3 comprises 15 residues. CDR1 is SNHLY, CDR2 FYNNEI, per germline.

This clone has a single count. The chain uses TRBV27 and TRBJ2-1; D may be TRBD1 (6 bases). Between the trimmed V and J ends, which lost 4 bases and 7 bases, there was a span of 17 bases. This CDR3 is 15 amino acids long. The V gene's germline CDR1 is MNHEY and CDR2 SMNVEV (reference sequence). The CDR3 nucleotides read TGTGCCAGCAGTTCGATAGGGACAACTATGAATGAGCAGTTCTTC. It translates to CASSSIGTTMNEQFF.

The gene calls are TRBV30 and TRBJ2-1, with D perhaps matching TRBD1 (6 bases). The CDR3 is made up of 12 amino acids. Germline CDR1 GTSNPN, CDR2 SVGIG (reference sequence). V lost 3 bases, J lost 6 bases, and 9 bases lay in between. CDR3 sequence reads: CAWSSDSNEQFF. In nucleotides, the CDR3 is TGTGCCTGGAGCTCGGACAGCAATGAGCAGTTCTTC.

The CDR3 sequence is CASSSLDTRYGYTF. CDR3 coding DNA: TGTGCCAGCAGTTCCCTGGACACACGCTATGGCTACACCTTC. This chain connects TRBV6-6 to TRBJ1-2, with a possible D match to TRBD1 (5 bases). The CDR3 is 14 amino acids. Trimming cost V 4 bases and J 4 bases, with 13 bases left between them. Germline V gives CDR1 MNHNY, CDR2 SVGAGI (reference sequence).

The CDR3 is CASRQGAYEQYF. The CDR3 nucleotides read TGTGCCAGCCGACAGGGAGCCTACGAGCAGTACTTC. The chain uses TRBV28 and TRBJ2-7; the match to TRBD1 covers 7 bases. This CDR3 has 12 residues. V gave up 8 bases and J gave up 2 bases; unmatched junction bases: 3. The germline CDR1 and CDR2 sequences are MDHEN and SYDVKM.

The chain has TRBV7-3 and TRBJ2-2, with 10 bases lining up with TRBD2. Germline V gene lookup returns CDR1 SGHTA and CDR2 FQGTGA. The CDR3 consists of 15 residues. V shed 5 bases and J 4 bases; nucleotides not matched to a gene: 4. The CDR3 reads CASSPLAGVTGELFF. CDR3 in DNA: TGTGCCAGCAGCCCGCTAGCGGGGGTCACCGGGGAGCTGTTTTTT.

J is TRBJ2-3 and V is TRBV15; the D gene is possibly TRBD2 (5 bases). The CDR3 has 14 amino acids. Between the trimmed V and J ends, which lost 3 bases and 3 bases, there was a span of 10 bases. Germline V gives CDR1 LNHNV, CDR2 YYDKDF (reference sequence). CDR3 amino acids: CATSRWESTDTQYF. CDR3 nucleotide sequence: TGTGCCACCAGCAGGTGGGAGAGTACAGATACGCAGTATTTT.

The sample holds one count of this clone. This chain uses TRBV9 with TRBJ2-5, with 9 bases identical to TRBD1. Per the germline V gene, CDR1 is SGDLS and CDR2 is YYNGEE. CDR3 length equals 15 residues. With 4 bases clipped from V and 4 bases from J, the junction kept 8 bases outside the gene matches. The CDR3 here is CASSPGDRVRETQYF. The CDR3 nucleotides are TGTGCCAGCAGCCCAGGGGACAGGGTAAGAGAGACCCAGTACTTC.

This chain uses TRBV7-8 with TRBJ2-7; D is possibly TRBD1 (6 bases). The germline CDR1 and CDR2 sequences are SGHVS and FQNEAQ. This CDR3 spans 11 amino acids. The V gene lost 6 bases and the J gene lost 6 bases, with 9 bases spanning the gap. The CDR3 region is CASSLDSEQYF. The CDR3 DNA follows: TGTGCCAGCAGTTTGGACAGCGAGCAGTACTTC.

The gene calls are TRBV29-1 and TRBJ2-7, with 8 bases matching TRBD2. V lost 0 bases to trimming and J lost 3 bases; unmatched junction nucleotides: 4. The CDR3 totals 14 residues. Germline V gene data show CDR1 as SQVTM and CDR2 as ANQGSEA. This CDR3 is CSVEDRSGGYEQYF. The CDR3 DNA reads TGCAGCGTTGAAGATCGGAGCGGGGGCTACGAGCAGTACTTC.

The gene calls are TRBV25-1 and TRBJ1-4, with 12 bases aligning to TRBD1. The CDR3 is made up of 14 amino acids. Germline V lookup: CDR1 MGHDK, CDR2 SYGVNS. J was trimmed by 9 bases and V by 2 bases; bases with no gene match: 1. CDR3 in amino acids: CASSERDRGQKLFF. CDR3 sequence (DNA): TGTGCCAGCAGTGAACGGGACAGGGGGCAAAAACTGTTTTTT. Together with reference TRBV25-1 and TRBJ1-4, the CDR3 gives the full variable domain: EADIYQTPRYLVIGTGKKITLECSQTMGHDKMYWYQQDPGMELHLIHYSYGVNSTEKGDLSSESTVSRIRTEHFPLTLESARPSHTSQYLCASSERDRGQKLFFGSGTQLSVL.

The table lists this clone with a few counts. The V call is TRBV6-5, the J call TRBJ2-2; the match to TRBD1 covers 8 bases. V shed 6 bases and J 2 bases; nucleotides not matched to a gene: 5. This CDR3 comprises 15 residues. CDR1 and CDR2 (germline): MNHEY, SVGAGI. This chain's CDR3 is CASRKGQGNTGELFF. CDR3 coding DNA: TGTGCCAGCAGGAAAGGACAGGGTAACACCGGGGAGCTGTTTTTT.

This chain links TRBV6-1 with TRBJ1-5, with D uncertain. CDR1 and CDR2 from the germline V gene are MNHNS and SASEGT. The CDR3 is 15 amino acids. Trimming shortened V by 3 bases and J by 2 bases, and 11 bases separated the two germline ends. The CDR3 region has the DNA TGTGCCAGCAGTGATAATCGGGGTGGCAATCAGCCCCAGCATTTT. Protein: CASSDNRGGNQPQHF.

The chain recombines TRBV2 with TRBJ2-3; a possible D gene is TRBD1 (5 bases). Germline V CDR1 and CDR2: SNHLY, FYNNEI. The CDR3 covers 14 residues. With 7 bases removed from V and 6 bases from J, the gap between germline ends came to 17 bases. The CDR3 DNA reads as TGTGCCAGCACCAGGGATGGGGCACAGGATACGCAGTATTTT. Protein product: CASTRDGAQDTQYF. The full variable domain, rest sourced from reference TRBV2 and TRBJ2-3, is EPEVTQTPSHQVTQMGQEVILRCVPISNHLYFYWYRQILGQKVEFLVSFYNNEISEKSEIFDDQFSVERPDGSNFTLKIRSTKLEDSAMYFCASTRDGAQDTQYFGPGTRLTVL.

V gene TRBV29-1 combines with J gene TRBJ2-7; the D gene is possibly TRBD1 (6 bases). Germline V lookup: CDR1 SQVTM, CDR2 ANQGSEA. The CDR3 has 11 residues. Trimming cost V 5 bases and J 6 bases, with 11 bases left between them. The CDR3 sequence is CSVQGSGEQYF. The CDR3 nucleotides read TGCAGCGTTCAGGGGTCGGGCGAGCAGTACTTC.

The CDR3 bases are TGTGCCAGCAGTTTACGACCGGGACAGGGAGGAAACACCATATATTTT. This codes for CASSLRPGQGGNTIYF. The genes are TRBV27 and TRBJ1-3; TRBD1 matches 9 bases. CDR1 is MNHEY and CDR2 is SMNVEV in the germline V gene (reference sequence). This CDR3 spans 16 amino acids. The V gene end was trimmed by 2 bases and the J gene end by 4 bases; junction bases not matched to a gene: 6.

The genes are TRBV5-1 and TRBJ2-3, with 9 bases that match TRBD2. Germline V gene data show CDR1 as SGHRS and CDR2 as YFSETQ. J was trimmed by 6 bases and V by 7 bases; bases with no gene match: 9. The CDR3 covers 14 residues. The CDR3 sequence: CASASSGEWDTQYF. The CDR3 nucleotides read TGCGCCAGCGCGTCTAGCGGGGAGTGGGATACGCAGTATTTT.

The V and J genes are TRBV9 and TRBJ2-3; tentatively, D is TRBD2 (5 bases). This CDR3 is built from 17 residues. Trimming took 4 bases from V and 0 from J, leaving 18 bases between them. The V gene's germline CDR1 is SGDLS and CDR2 YYNGEE. CDR3 in amino acids: CASSLRGGGSSTDTQYF. The CDR3 coding sequence is TGTGCCAGCAGCCTCAGAGGCGGAGGCTCTAGCACAGATACGCAGTATTTT.

The gene calls are TRBV6-5 and TRBJ2-3; maybe TRBD2 (5 bases). CDR1 MNHEY and CDR2 SVGAGI come from the germline V gene. V dropped 6 bases and J dropped 4 bases, with 11 bases sitting between them. The CDR3 consists of 13 residues. DNA for the CDR3: TGTGCCAGCAGCGAGCCCGGGGCAGATACGCAGTATTTT. This gives the protein CASSEPGADTQYF.

This clone occurred once. The chain combines TRBV5-1 with TRBJ1-2; TRBD1 matches at 9 bases. The CDR3 has 15 residues. The V and J ends lost 5 bases and 4 bases, in that order; junction bases with no gene match: 9. The V gene's germline CDR1 is SGHRS and CDR2 YFSETQ. CDR3 amino acids: CASSRSDRGLYGYTF. The CDR3 region has the DNA TGCGCCAGCAGTCGTTCGGACAGGGGACTCTATGGCTACACCTTC.

Written as DNA, the CDR3 is TGTGCCAGCAGCTTACCGGGACTAGCGGGGAGTAACTACGAGCAGTACTTC. This sequence encodes CASSLPGLAGSNYEQYF. The rearrangement links TRBV11-2 to TRBJ2-7; 13 bases fit TRBD2. CDR1 and CDR2 (germline): SGHAT, FQNNGV. The CDR3 totals 17 residues. J lost 3 bases, V lost 2 bases, and 7 bases had no gene match.

The CDR3 reads CASSLGQGSYNSPLHF. For the CDR3, the DNA is TGTGCCAGCAGCCTCGGACAGGGCTCCTATAATTCACCCCTCCACTTT. The chain employs TRBV7-6 and TRBJ1-6; 8 bases are a match to TRBD1. This CDR3 spans 16 amino acids. Germline trimming cut 5 bases from V and 0 bases from J; bases unmatched to any gene: 3. CDR1 is SGHVS, CDR2 FNYEAQ, per germline.

The chain combines TRBV13 with TRBJ1-5; D not certain. The CDR3 loop spans 12 amino acids. The V end was cut by 1 base, the J end by 5 bases, with 3 bases between. Germline-derived CDR1 and CDR2 are PRHDT and FYEKMQ (reference sequence). CDR3 loop: CASSLVDQPQHF. DNA for the CDR3: TGTGCCAGCAGCTTAGTCGATCAGCCCCAGCATTTT.

The chain has TRBV27 and TRBJ2-5; 8 nucleotides line up with TRBD2. The CDR3 is 13 residues long. Germline loops: CDR1 MNHEY, CDR2 SMNVEV (reference sequence). Losses at the gene ends were 10 bases for V and 4 bases for J; bases not matched to a gene: 8. The CDR3 region is CATLGGAGETQYF. For the CDR3, the DNA is TGTGCCACCCTCGGGGGGGCTGGAGAGACCCAGTACTTC.

J is TRBJ1-5 and V is TRBV7-2; unclear D gene. V lost 5 bases, J lost 6 bases, and 11 bases lay in between. The CDR3 contains 13 residues. Germline V gene data show CDR1 as SGHTA and CDR2 as FQGNSA. The CDR3 DNA reads as TGTGCCAGCAGCCGTACATATTCTCAGCCCCAGCATTTT. Its translation: CASSRTYSQPQHF.

The genes are TRBV5-1 and TRBJ2-7; tentatively, D is TRBD2 (6 bases). Trimming removed 0 bases at V and 2 bases at J, with 12 bases between. This CDR3 region has 15 residues. Germline V gene sequence: CDR1 SGHRS, CDR2 YFSETQ. The CDR3 DNA reads as TGCGCCAGCAGCTTGGCGGCTAGCGTCACCTACGAGCAGTACTTC. Protein: CASSLAASVTYEQYF.